This T cell receptor (beta chain) was sequenced in a study of blood T cell repertoires in COVID-19. Libraries were prepared by immunoSEQ multiplex PCR; TCRdb keeps only in-frame clonotypes and omits some of them. The table records 110,000 to 150,000 clones, 70% to 85% of them present only once. CDR1 is MNHEY, CDR2 SMNVEV, per germline (reference sequence). The CDR3 length is 14 residues. Trimming took 5 bases from V and 6 from J; bases not matched to a gene: 6. This clone has just one count. This sequence originates from a man in his 60s with active or convalescent COVID-19. The sequenced material came from peripheral blood. The V gene is TRBV27, the J gene TRBJ2-1; TRBD2 agrees at 8 bases. CDR3 in amino acids: CASSLGLARNEQFF. The CDR3 DNA reads TGTGCCAGCAGTCTCGGACTAGCACGCAATGAGCAGTTCTTC.